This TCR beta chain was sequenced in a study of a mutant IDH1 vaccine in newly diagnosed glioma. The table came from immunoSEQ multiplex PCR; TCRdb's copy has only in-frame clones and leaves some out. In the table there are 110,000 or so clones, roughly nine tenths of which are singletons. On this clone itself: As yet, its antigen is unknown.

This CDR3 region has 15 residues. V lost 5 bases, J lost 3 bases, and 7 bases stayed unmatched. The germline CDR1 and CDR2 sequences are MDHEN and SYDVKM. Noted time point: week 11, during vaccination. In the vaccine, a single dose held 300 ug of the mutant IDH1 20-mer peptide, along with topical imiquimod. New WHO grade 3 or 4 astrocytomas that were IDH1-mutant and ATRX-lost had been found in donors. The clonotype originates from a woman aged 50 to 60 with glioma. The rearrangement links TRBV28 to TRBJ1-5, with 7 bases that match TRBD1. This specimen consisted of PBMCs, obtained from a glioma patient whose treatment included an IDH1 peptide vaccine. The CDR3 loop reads CASSPGTANNQPQHF. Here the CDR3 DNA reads TGTGCCAGCAGTCCCGGGACAGCTAACAATCAGCCCCAGCATTTT.